This T cell receptor (beta chain) emerged from a study of OX40 agonist ivuxolimab in advanced cancers. For the study at large: Patients were infused with ivuxolimab every 2 weeks at 0.01 to 10 mg/kg. From roughly 23 to 85 years was the age range, with a mean of approximately 63 years, and over 70% were male. Of the participants, 40% had some prior anti-PD-1, anti-PD-L1 or anti-CTLA-4 therapy, which was allowed. Study-wide points: Blood T cells, both CD4+ and CD8+, expanded clonally by week 6 at 0.1 to 3.0 mg/kg.

V lost 6 bases, J lost 1 base, and 10 bases lay in between. Germline V gives CDR1 LNHDA, CDR2 SQIVND (reference sequence). This CDR3 region has 13 residues. The protocol was immunoSEQ multiplex PCR, while the TCRdb copy is restricted to in-frame clones and leaves out a portion. The sample contains tens of thousands of clones, 70% to 90% of which appear only once. A note on this clone: As yet, its antigen is unknown.

This TCR was recovered from an adult with an advanced solid tumor such as melanoma, head and neck, liver or kidney cancer. The chain couples TRBV19 to TRBJ2-7, with D tentatively TRBD1 or TRBD2 (6 bases each). The material was CD4+ or CD8+ T cells sorted from blood, obtained in a trial of the OX40 agonist ivuxolimab. This chain's CDR3 is CASSWGASYEQYF. For the CDR3, the DNA is TGTGCCAGTAGCTGGGGGGCTTCCTACGAGCAGTACTTC.